The sequence of this TCR beta chain was determined in a study of blood T cell repertoires in COVID-19. Enrollees, about 18 to 89 years old, lived in approximately 24 US areas. All recovered Cohort 3 donors got two negative PCRs, got clearance, or saw symptom resolution. Libraries were prepared by immunoSEQ multiplex PCR; TCRdb keeps only in-frame clonotypes and omits some of them. The sample has 220,000 or so clones; 82% are singletons. This CDR3 has 15 residues. Germline-derived CDR1 and CDR2 are SEHNR and FQNEAQ (reference sequence). After removal of 5 bases from V and 8 bases from J, the junction contained 9 bases not matched to a gene.

The V and J genes are TRBV7-9 and TRBJ2-1; TRBD2 aligns across 10 bases. The sequencing sample was made of PBMCs or T cells enriched from blood (not recorded which). The clonotype was recovered from a woman aged 60-75 years who had recovered from COVID-19. CDR3 amino acids: CASSGSGGPGHEQFF. The CDR3 DNA follows: TGTGCCAGCAGCGGTAGCGGGGGGCCTGGTCATGAGCAGTTCTTC.